A single T cell receptor beta chain is shown here with its context. These data originate in a study of blood T cell repertoires in COVID-19. Whole-study context: There were acute and convalescent COVID-19 samples, and they came from the United States, Italy and Spain.

Method: immunoSEQ multiplex PCR; TCRdb's copy keeps in-frame clones and lacks some. The repertoire holds under 200,000 clones, with over 80% as singletons. V dropped 0 bases and J dropped 1 base, with 12 bases sitting between them. This CDR3 has 16 residues. Germline-derived CDR1 and CDR2 are LGHNA and YSLEER. The TCR sequence derives from a woman aged 25 to 39 with acute or convalescent COVID-19. Source material: peripheral blood. The chain employs TRBV4-3 and TRBJ1-1, with a tentative D call TRBD1 (5 bases). CDR3 protein: CASSQEGQTANTEAFF. Here the CDR3 DNA reads TGCGCCAGCAGCCAAGAGGGGCAGACTGCGAACACTGAAGCTTTCTTT.